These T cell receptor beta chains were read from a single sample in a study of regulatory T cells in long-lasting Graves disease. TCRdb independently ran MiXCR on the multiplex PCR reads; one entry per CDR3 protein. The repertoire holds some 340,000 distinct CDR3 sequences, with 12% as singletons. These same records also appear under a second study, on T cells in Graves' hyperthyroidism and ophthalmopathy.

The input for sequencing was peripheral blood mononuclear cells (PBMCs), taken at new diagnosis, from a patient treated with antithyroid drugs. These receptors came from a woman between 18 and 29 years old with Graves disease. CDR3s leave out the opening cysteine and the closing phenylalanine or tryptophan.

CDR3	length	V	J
ASSPRDYQQF	10	TRBV6-1	TRBJ2-1
ASSYLNTNTEAF	12	TRBV6-2/TRBV6-3	TRBJ1-1
SATTYSGDLQETQY	14	TRBV20-1	TRBJ2-5
AWARGYNEQF	10	TRBV30	TRBJ2-1
ASSRGRDQPQH	11	TRBV19	TRBJ1-5
ASSEPGRPMNTEAF	14	TRBV5-1	TRBJ1-1
ASSLAAQGNTEAF	13	TRBV7-9	TRBJ1-1
ASSLYDRHGELF	12	TRBV7-7	TRBJ2-2
ASSSGLEIQETQY	13	TRBV5-1	TRBJ2-5
ASNEQF	6	TRBV7-9	TRBJ2-1
ASSTLRGAYNEQF	13	TRBV19	TRBJ2-1
ASKLFRGLETQY	12	TRBV28	TRBJ2-5
ASSQDPGDTQY	11	TRBV14	TRBJ2-3
ASSLGTGGMAF	11	TRBV7-9	TRBJ1-1
AGVYGELF	8	TRBV30	TRBJ2-2
SVVSRGSGNTIY	12	TRBV29-1	TRBJ1-3
SVLLRGSEAF	10	TRBV29-1	TRBJ1-1
ASSLAGRQETQY	12	TRBV12-3/TRBV12-4	.
ASSQEGRPSTAGAYGYT	17	TRBV4-1	TRBJ1-2
ASRARSWRENEQF	13	TRBV2	TRBJ2-1
ASSQTGNNQPQH	12	TRBV7-9	TRBJ1-5
ASTLGVTAAYNEQF	14	TRBV28	TRBJ2-1
ASSQIRDFGTDTQY	14	TRBV11-2	TRBJ2-3
ASSDGVGYGYT	11	TRBV6-4	TRBJ1-2
ASSLGGGGPYNEQF	14	TRBV12-3/TRBV12-4	TRBJ2-1
ASSLRESWANVLT	13	TRBV12-3/TRBV12-4	TRBJ2-6
SARDREAKNIQY	12	TRBV20-1	TRBJ2-4
ASSLRLAADNEQF	13	TRBV7-3	TRBJ2-1
ASLRGLAGQNTGELF	15	TRBV2	TRBJ2-2
ASSNGPMSTDTQY	13	TRBV7-6	TRBJ2-3
ASSQSGYRHETQY	13	TRBV19	TRBJ2-5
ASSPRDTTHEQY	12	TRBV27	TRBJ2-7
ASLPNEGRYNEQF	13	TRBV12-3/TRBV12-4	TRBJ2-1
ASSLAVGTNTEAF	13	TRBV7-6	TRBJ1-1
ASSLLKGFNEKLF	13	TRBV11-2	TRBJ1-4
ASKQGAGVSNQPQH	14	TRBV5-6	TRBJ1-5
SARDLGGSANSPLH	14	TRBV20-1	TRBJ1-6
AISEGDRGFAEAF	13	TRBV10-3	TRBJ1-1
ASSSSGTGFRDTQY	14	TRBV7-9	TRBJ2-3
ASSQSSGGELF	11	TRBV4-1	TRBJ2-2
ATGGGGTEAF	10	TRBV15	TRBJ1-1
ASSLFFSAGASYNEQF	16	TRBV7-2	TRBJ2-1
ASSLVFGTGRSPLH	14	TRBV7-8	TRBJ1-6
SASSAAANYGYT	12	TRBV20-1	TRBJ1-2
ASSLGLAQY	9	TRBV7-2	TRBJ2-4
ASSSDRGLQPQH	12	TRBV5-4	TRBJ1-5